This TCR beta chain was observed in a study of human T cells and chemical hapten exposure. Study-level information: Affected patients, primarily female, had alopecia areata, totalis or universalis.

Time point described: pre-sensitization, week 0. The treatment was: therapeutic diphenylcyclopropenone sensitization with weekly scalp DPC. The trim removed 5 bases at V and 5 bases at J, leaving 4 bases unmatched. This CDR3 comprises 13 residues. Germline loops: CDR1 SGHVS, CDR2 FNYEAQ. Findings and caveats of the study: Against controls, expanded TCRs gave rise to significantly more large CDR3 similarity clusters.

The study used a library that attached unique molecular identifiers to individual cDNA molecules. One entry per CDR3 protein results from TCRdb running MiXCR on the RACE reads. The data contain under 400,000 distinct CDR3 sequences, 5.1% of them singletons. Only a few counts were recorded for this clonotype. What it recognizes is unknown. The sequence came from a woman between 45 and 60 years old with alopecia areata. Some clones in this sample may be carry-over from other donors' samples. J is TRBJ2-3 and V is TRBV7-6; 7 bases fit TRBD2. Sequences were derived from whole blood, sampled in connection with sensitization to the hapten diphenylcyclopropenone (DPC). CDR3 region: CASSLGRGDTQYF. DNA for the CDR3: TGTGCCAGCAGCCTAGGGAGGGGAGATACGCAGTATTTT.